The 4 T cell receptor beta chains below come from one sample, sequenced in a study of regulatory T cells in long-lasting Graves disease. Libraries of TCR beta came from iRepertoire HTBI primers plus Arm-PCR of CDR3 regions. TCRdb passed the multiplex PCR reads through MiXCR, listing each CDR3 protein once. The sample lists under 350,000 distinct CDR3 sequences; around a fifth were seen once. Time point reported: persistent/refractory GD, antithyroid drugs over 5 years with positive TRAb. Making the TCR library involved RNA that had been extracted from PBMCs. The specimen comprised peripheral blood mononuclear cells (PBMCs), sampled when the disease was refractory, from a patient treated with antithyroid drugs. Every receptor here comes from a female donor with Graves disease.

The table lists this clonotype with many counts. This CDR3 is CASSQENTANTEAFF. The CDR3 DNA is TGTGCCAGCAGTCAAGAAAACACTGCGAACACTGAAGCTTTCTTT. This sequence joins TRBV7-2 and TRBJ1-1; D remains ambiguous. Deletions cut 6 bases from V and 1 base from J, with 15 bases between. The CDR3 length is 15 residues. CDR1 and CDR2 from the germline V gene are SGHTA and FQGNSA.

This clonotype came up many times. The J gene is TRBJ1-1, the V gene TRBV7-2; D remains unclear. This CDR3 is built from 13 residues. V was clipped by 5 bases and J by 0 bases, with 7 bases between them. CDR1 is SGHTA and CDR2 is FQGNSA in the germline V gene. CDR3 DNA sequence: TGTGCCAGCAGCGTACAGATGAACACTGAAGCTTTCTTT. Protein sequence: CASSVQMNTEAFF.

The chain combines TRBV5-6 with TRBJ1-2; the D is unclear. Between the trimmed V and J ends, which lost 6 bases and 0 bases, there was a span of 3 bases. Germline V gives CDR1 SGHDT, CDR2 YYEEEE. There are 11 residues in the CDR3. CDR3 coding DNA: TGTGCCAGCATGACTAACTATGGCTACACCTTC. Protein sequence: CASMTNYGYTF.

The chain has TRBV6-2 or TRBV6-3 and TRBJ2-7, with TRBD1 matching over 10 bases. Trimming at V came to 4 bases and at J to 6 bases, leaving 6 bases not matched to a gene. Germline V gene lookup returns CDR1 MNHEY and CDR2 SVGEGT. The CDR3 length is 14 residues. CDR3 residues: CASSLGTGVSEQYF. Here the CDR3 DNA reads TGTGCCAGCAGTTTAGGGACAGGGGTATCCGAGCAGTACTTC.